This is a list of T cell receptor beta chains from one sample in a study of neoadjuvant anti-PD-1 for oral cavity cancer. Repertoires were generated with immunoSEQ multiplex PCR, while TCRdb's copy carries only in-frame clones and drops some. The table shows some 15,000 clones, with less than 85% occurring only once. The sample consisted of PBMCs, taken after nivolumab (anti-PD-1) treatment. Receptors originate from a person between 35 and 79 years old with oral cavity squamous cell carcinoma. CDR3s include the opening cysteine and the closing phenylalanine or tryptophan. Fields, in order: V gene, CDR3 length, J gene, CDR3 protein.

>TRBV28|17|TRBJ1-3
CASSLFGPLSSGNTIYF
>TRBV7-9|14|TRBJ1-1
CASSLQGEVGEAFF
>TRBV6-1|12|TRBJ2-1
CASSSGFGEQFF
>TRBV5-5|15|TRBJ1-5
CASSQMTESNQPQHF
>TRBV9|15|TRBJ2-3
CASSVQASSTDTQYF
>TRBV4-1|16|TRBJ2-7
CASSQVIVAETYEQYF
>TRBV10-3|13|TRBJ2-7
CAISESERGKQYF
>TRBV6-5|16|TRBJ2-1
CASSSTRGGADNEQFF
>TRBV28|15|TRBJ1-4
CASSYYGSLGEKLFF
>TRBV27|16|TRBJ2-2
CASSLYGQGNTGELFF
>TRBV13|15|TRBJ2-1
CASSTGTVYGNEQFF
>TRBV5-1|13|TRBJ2-3
CASSKGLTDTQYF
>TRBV11-2|14|TRBJ1-1
CASSFEGRDTEAFF
>TRBV14|18|TRBJ2-4
CASSQFEWDTLAKNIQYF
>TRBV7-9|14|TRBJ2-1
CASSLQRGGNEQFF
>TRBV9|13|TRBJ1-2
CASSPFRDYGYTF
>TRBV27|15|TRBJ1-3
CASSSLTGGGNTIYF
>TRBV5-1|13|TRBJ1-6
CASSLTFLSPLHF
>TRBV29-1|15|TRBJ2-3
CSVNQGVSGTDTQYF
>TRBV6-5|12|TRBJ1-4
CASSRGREKLFF
>TRBV30|13|TRBJ1-1
CAWSVRKNTEAFF
>TRBV6-1|15|TRBJ2-7
CASSESLSRGYEQYF
>TRBV5-7|14|TRBJ1-2
CASSPGQGAGGYTF
>TRBV11-2|15|TRBJ1-5
CASSLGGQANQPQHF
>TRBV11-2|15|TRBJ2-1
CASSLLTGSGNEQFF
>TRBV6-1|14|TRBJ2-1
CASRGQGATNEQFF